This TCR beta chain emerged from a study of T-cell memory formation after mild COVID-19. Study-wide results and caveats: There was a balanced CD4/CD8 profile in clones contracting day 15 to 85, and later expanders leaned CD4+. Clonal second-wave expansions that peaked on day 37 had unconfirmed SARS-CoV-2 specificity. Some clones that responded turned up in pre-infection memory, which suggests that cross-reactive memory joined in.

In TCRdb, the 5' RACE reads were re-called with MiXCR into one record per CDR3 protein. Of roughly 580,000 distinct CDR3 sequences listed, more than 15% are singletons. This clonotype occurred a few times. Its antigen is not known. The sequence derives from an adult woman who had mild COVID-19 (a few samples of this study predate the infection). Cell type and time point are not known. Sequenced sample: PBMCs or a T cell subset sorted from them (not recorded which).

CDR3 amino acids: CASSGGGGNQPQHF. The CDR3 bases are TGTGCCAGCTCCGGTGGGGGTGGCAATCAGCCCCAGCATTTT. V is TRBV2 and J is TRBJ1-5; maybe TRBD1 (5 bases). Trimming removed 8 bases at V and 2 bases at J, with 13 bases between. CDR1 SNHLY and CDR2 FYNNEI come from the germline V gene. The CDR3 is made up of 14 amino acids.